This T cell receptor (beta chain) was found in a study of CD8+CD57+ T cells in acquired aplastic anemia. Study information: Isolated CD4+ and CD8+ cells, once sorted, yielded DNA averaging around 3.1 ug.

Germline CDR1 reads SGHTA; CDR2 reads FQGNSA. Trimming took 3 bases from V and 1 from J, leaving 3 bases between them. The CDR3 extends over 13 amino acids. Only patients with CD8+CD57+ cell expansion on flow cytometry were chosen for sequencing. The blood sampling took place in patients who had so far received no therapy. General study points: With respect to CD8+ Simpson's diversity, patients and controls did not differ significantly. Patients and controls were found to share twenty-nine CD8+ CDR3 sequences.

Genomic DNA constituted the template upon which TCR beta VDJ and CDR3 profiling was performed. One entry per CDR3 protein, called by TCRdb with MiXCR from the reads. The sample records about 200,000 distinct CDR3 sequences, more than 55% being singletons. Concerning this clonotype: Its antigen is unidentified.

This rearrangement joins TRBV7-2 to TRBJ2-2, with D hard to call. This receptor was taken from a human donor with aplastic anemia. The source material was sorted CD4+, CD8+, or CD8+CD57+ T cells (not recorded which) from PBMCs. Written as DNA, the CDR3 is TGTGCCAGCAGCTTGGGGAACACCGGGGAGCTGTTTTTT. Translation: CASSLGNTGELFF. The whole variable domain, filled in from reference TRBV7-2 and TRBJ2-2, reads GAGVSQSPSNKVTEKGKDVELRCDPISGHTALYWYRQSLGQGLEFLIYFQGNSAPDKSGLPSDRFSAERTGGSVSTLTIQRTQQEDSAVYLCASSLGNTGELFFGEGSRLTVL.